The 22 T cell receptor beta chains below come from one sample, sequenced in a study of T cells in Graves' hyperthyroidism and ophthalmopathy. Using RNA transcripts as the source, TCR beta CDR3 regions were amplified. The TCR CDR3 was amplified in a first-round RT-PCR using the HTBI primer set. TCRdb re-derived calls from the multiplex PCR reads in MiXCR, one entry per CDR3 protein. The table shows fewer than 650,000 distinct CDR3 sequences, with 13% to 15% occurring only once. What was sequenced was blood. These receptors were collected from a woman under 30 with Graves' ophthalmopathy.

The chain employs TRBV6-2 or TRBV6-3 and TRBJ2-7; no definite D call. V was trimmed by 0 bases and J by 7 bases, leaving 7 bases between them. This CDR3 is 12 amino acids long. Germline V gene sequence: CDR1 MNHEY, CDR2 SVGEGT. CDR3 in DNA: TGTGCCAGCAGTTACTCGGTGGTAGAGCAGTACTTC. Encoded protein: CASSYSVVEQYF.

This clonotype was counted between two and nine times. The chain employs TRBV3-1 and TRBJ2-2; D is ambiguous. Trimming stripped 3 bases from V and 7 bases from J, with 6 bases between. CDR1 is LGHDT and CDR2 is YNNKEL in the germline V gene (reference sequence). CDR3 length: 12 residues. CDR3 nucleotides: TGTGCCAGCAGCCAGATCCACGGGGAGCTGTTTTTT. Its translation is CASSQIHGELFF. The whole variable domain, remainder taken from reference TRBV3-1 and TRBJ2-2, is DTAVSQTPKYLVTQMGNDKSIKCEQNLGHDTMYWYKQDSKKFLKIMFSYNNKELIINETVPNRFSPKSPDKAHLNLHINSLELGDSAVYFCASSQIHGELFFGEGSRLTVL.

A few counts support this clonotype. The rearrangement joins TRBV20-1 to TRBJ1-5, with 7 nucleotides matching TRBD1. CDR1 is DFQATT, CDR2 SNEGSKA, per germline (reference sequence). The CDR3 is 17 amino acids. The ends lost 1 base at V and 3 bases at J; junction bases unmatched: 12. Written as DNA, the CDR3 is TGCAGTGCTAGAGGGTGGGGGGACAGACCTTCCAATCAGCCCCAGCATTTT. Translated: CSARGWGDRPSNQPQHF.

This clonotype has a count of ten or more. This chain joins TRBV2 and TRBJ2-5; D is possibly TRBD1 (6 bases). V was trimmed by 4 bases and J by 5 bases, leaving 11 bases between them. Germline CDR1 SNHLY, CDR2 FYNNEI. The CDR3 length is 13 residues. The CDR3 region has the DNA TGTGCCAGCAGTGCAGGGGTCAGGGAGACCCAGTACTTC. Translation gives CASSAGVRETQYF.

In its sample, this clonotype was seen many times. The chain combines TRBV6-2 or TRBV6-3 with TRBJ2-7; no definite D call. V gave up 5 bases and J gave up 1 base, with 27 bases separating them. In germline, CDR1 is MNHEY, CDR2 SVGEGT. This CDR3 contains 19 residues. The DNA of the CDR3 is TGTGCCAGCAGTAATCACGGGCTACCCTTCGGCTCTAGATCCTACGAGCAGTACTTC. Amino acid sequence: CASSNHGLPFGSRSYEQYF.

The chain combines TRBV19 with TRBJ2-7; TRBD2 is a possible D gene (5 bases). In germline, CDR1 is LNHDA, CDR2 SQIVND (reference sequence). The ends were cut back, 3 bases at V and 4 bases at J, with 13 bases in the middle. CDR3 length equals 14 residues. CDR3 nucleotides: TGTGCCAGTAGTATGCCCGGGATTGCGTACGAGCAGTACTTC. It is translated as CASSMPGIAYEQYF.

This clonotype was detected ten times or more. The CDR3 sequence: CAISARGPLEQYF. CDR3 in DNA: TGTGCCATCAGTGCTCGGGGTCCCCTCGAGCAGTACTTC. This chain connects TRBV10-3 to TRBJ2-7; weak D call: TRBD2 (5 bases). Deletions cut 4 bases from V and 6 bases from J, with 13 bases between. Germline V CDR1 and CDR2: ENHRY, SYGVKD. This CDR3 region has 13 residues.

This clonotype was counted at least ten times. The V call is TRBV2, the J call TRBJ1-2; D is undetermined. The CDR3 length is 13 residues. The V gene lost 2 bases and the J gene lost 5 bases, with 9 bases spanning the gap. Germline V lookup: CDR1 SNHLY, CDR2 FYNNEI. CDR3 DNA: TGTGCCAGCAGTGAACAAACAGCTTATGGCTACACCTTC. Its translation: CASSEQTAYGYTF. Full variable domain (outside the CDR3, taken from reference TRBV2 and TRBJ1-2): EPEVTQTPSHQVTQMGQEVILRCVPISNHLYFYWYRQILGQKVEFLVSFYNNEISEKSEIFDDQFSVERPDGSNFTLKIRSTKLEDSAMYFCASSEQTAYGYTFGSGTRLTVV.

A few counts support this clonotype. The CDR3: CASKGGRQVGSYEQYF. The CDR3, as DNA: TGTGCCAGCAAGGGTGGTCGACAGGTGGGCTCCTACGAGCAGTACTTC. The chain combines TRBV28 with TRBJ2-7, with D possibly TRBD1 on 6 matching bases. This CDR3 has 16 amino acids. V dropped 7 bases and J dropped 0 bases, with 19 bases sitting between them. The germline gives CDR1 MDHEN, CDR2 SYDVKM. The full variable domain, its missing parts supplied by reference TRBV28 and TRBJ2-7, is DVKVTQSSRYLVKRTGEKVFLECVQDMDHENMFWYRQDPGLGLRLIYFSYDVKMKEKGDIPEGYSVSREKKERFSLILESASTNQTSMYLCASKGGRQVGSYEQYFGPGTRLTVT.

This clonotype was counted only a few times. Sequence at one end of the junction differs from germline and may be a read error. This chain joins TRBV11-1 and TRBJ1-2, with 12 nucleotides matching TRBD1. This CDR3 region has 14 residues. Germline assignment: CDR1 SGHAT and CDR2 FQDESV (reference sequence). This chain's CDR3 is CASSLGQGAGGYAF. In DNA, the CDR3 is TGTGCCAGCAGCTTGGGACAGGGGGCAGGAGGCTACGCCTTC. The whole variable domain, filled in from reference TRBV11-1 and TRBJ1-2, reads EAEVAQSPRYKITEKSQAVAFWCDPISGHATLYWYRQILGQGPELLVQFQDESVVDDSQLPKDRFSAERLKGVDSTLKIQPAELGDSAMYLCASSLGQGAGGYAFGSGTRLTVV.

This clonotype was detected many times. The chain has TRBV6-2 or TRBV6-3 and TRBJ2-3; 7 bases line up with TRBD2. The CDR3 is 16 residues long. Trimming took 0 bases from V and 3 from J; bases not matched to a gene: 6. Germline-derived CDR1 and CDR2 are MNHEY and SVGEGT. CDR3: CASSYSRGRLTDTQYF. As DNA, the CDR3 is TGTGCCAGCAGTTACTCTCGCGGGAGATTAACAGATACGCAGTATTTT.

The chain couples TRBV5-8 to TRBJ1-1; a weak D match, TRBD1 (6 bases). CDR3 length: 15 residues. V was clipped by 3 bases and J by 0 bases, with 12 bases between them. CDR1 SGHTS and CDR2 YDEGEE come from the germline V gene. CDR3 bases: TGTGCCAGCAGCTGGACAGACTACTTGAACACTGAAGCTTTCTTT. This translates into CASSWTDYLNTEAFF.

The rearrangement links TRBV4-3 to TRBJ2-7; TRBD2 matches 9 bases. V lost 2 bases and J lost 4; bases outside the gene matches: 9. This CDR3 is 16 amino acids long. Germline V gene data show CDR1 as LGHNA and CDR2 as YSLEER. The CDR3 spells CASSQSTGLADYEQYF. The CDR3 nucleotides read TGCGCCAGCAGCCAATCCACGGGACTAGCTGATTACGAGCAGTACTTC.

This clonotype was seen repeatedly, ten times or more. The chain couples TRBV9 to TRBJ1-2, with TRBD1 matching 8 bases. This CDR3 spans 14 amino acids. The J segment lost 5 bases and the V segment lost 0 bases, leaving 3 bases of the junction unmatched. Germline V gene lookup returns CDR1 SGDLS and CDR2 YYNGEE. CDR3 nucleotides: TGTGCCAGCAGCGTAGGGACAGGGCCTTATGGCTACACCTTC. Its protein is CASSVGTGPYGYTF.

This clonotype was picked up many times. The J gene is TRBJ2-4, the V gene TRBV29-1; D possibly corresponds to TRBD2 (7 bases). Trimming stripped 4 bases from V and 7 bases from J, with 14 bases between. From germline, CDR1 is SQVTM and CDR2 ANQGSEA. The CDR3 runs 13 residues. As DNA, the CDR3 is TGCAGCGTTGGCGGGGGCGTCGGGAACATTCAGTACTTC. This sequence encodes CSVGGGVGNIQYF.

There are many counts of this clonotype. The rearrangement joins TRBV12-5 to TRBJ2-1, with D possibly matching TRBD2 (6 bases). The germline V gene has CDR1 LGHNT and CDR2 FRNRAP. The ends were cut back, 0 bases at V and 0 bases at J, with 12 bases in the middle. The CDR3 is 17 residues long. Here the CDR3 reads CASGLVGLLSSYNEQFF. CDR3 sequence (DNA): TGTGCTAGTGGTTTGGTTGGACTACTGAGCTCCTACAATGAGCAGTTCTTC.

The sample holds many counts of this clonotype. This chain connects TRBV11-3 to TRBJ2-7; D not certain. The CDR3 has 14 amino acids. Trimming removed 3 bases from V and 2 bases from J, with 11 bases in between. The germline V gene encodes CDR1 SGHNT and CDR2 YENEEA. CDR3 bases: TGTGCCAGCAGCTTCTCCCGCGGAACCTACGAGCAGTACTTC. Translated, it gives CASSFSRGTYEQYF.

The gene calls are TRBV3-1 and TRBJ1-2; maybe TRBD1 (6 bases). V dropped 3 bases and J dropped 8 bases, with 13 bases sitting between them. The CDR3 consists of 13 residues. CDR1 is LGHDT and CDR2 is YNNKEL in the germline V gene (reference sequence). The CDR3 nucleotides are TGTGCCAGCAGCCATCTACGGGGGCCCGGCTACACCTTC. It encodes CASSHLRGPGYTF.

This clonotype was observed many times. V and J are TRBV6-2 or TRBV6-3 and TRBJ1-2, with 7 nucleotides matching TRBD1. Germline values: CDR1 MNHEY, CDR2 SVGEGT. There are 17 residues in the CDR3. After removal of 6 bases from V and 5 bases from J, the junction contained 18 bases not matched to a gene. The CDR3 DNA is TGTGCCAGCAGCCGACCGGGACAGCCTTTTAGGACTTATGGCTACACCTTC. Amino acid sequence: CASSRPGQPFRTYGYTF.

This clonotype was seen at least ten times. The V gene is TRBV6-2 or TRBV6-3, the J gene TRBJ2-1; TRBD1 aligns across 9 bases. J gave up 7 bases and V 1 base, and 11 bases lay outside the gene matches. CDR1 is MNHEY and CDR2 is SVGEGT in the germline V gene. This CDR3 is 17 amino acids long. The CDR3 DNA is TGTGCCAGCAGTTACTGGCCCCCGGGACAGGGAGGAAATGAGCAGTTCTTC. It is translated as CASSYWPPGQGGNEQFF.

As concerns this clonotype: The missing conserved phenylalanine or tryptophan at the end of this CDR3 makes a read error likely. The rearrangement uses TRBV4-1 and TRBJ1-1, with D hard to call. The V end was cut by 4 bases, the J end by 1 base, with 10 bases between. CDR3 length: 14 residues. Germline loops: CDR1 MGHRA, CDR2 YSYEKL. This CDR3 reads CASSPPGTNTEAFL. The CDR3 coding sequence is TGCGCCAGCAGCCCCCCGGGCACGAACACTGAAGCTTTCTTA.

This clonotype was counted at least ten times. The chain couples TRBV24-1 to TRBJ2-3, with TRBD2 as a possible D gene (6 bases). The CDR3 is 15 amino acids. Deletions cut 5 bases from V and 5 bases from J, with 16 bases between. Germline V gene data show CDR1 as KGHDR and CDR2 as SFDVKD. In DNA, the CDR3 is TGTGCCACCAGTGGGGGGGAGTTCAGATTAGATACGCAGTATTTT. It yields the protein CATSGGEFRLDTQYF.